The rows below give T cell receptor beta chains drawn from one sample of a study of blood T cell repertoires in COVID-19. Assay: immunoSEQ multiplex PCR; the TCRdb copy retains only in-frame clones and omits some. The sample has around 250,000 clones, about 83% seen once. The specimen sequenced was peripheral blood. These receptors came from a woman older than 75 with COVID-19, enrolled during active disease. Both conserved end residues are part of each CDR3. The D gene is left open where the match is weak. Size is omitted from some rows. Given values are once, few, many or a class for expanded clones.

d_call: -
clone_size: -
j_call: TRBJ1-3
v_call: TRBV6-5
cdr3_aa: CASSYAGITGNTIYF
cdr3_nt: TGTGCCAGCAGTTACGCAGGGATCACTGGAAACACCATATATTTT

d_call: -
clone_size: -
j_call: TRBJ1-1
v_call: TRBV24-1
cdr3_aa: CATSDSLFSEAFF
cdr3_nt: TGTGCCACCAGTGATTCCCTCTTCTCTGAAGCTTTCTTT

d_call: TRBD1
clone_size: -
j_call: TRBJ2-6
v_call: TRBV10-3
cdr3_aa: CAISNPGTGSGANVLTF
cdr3_nt: TGTGCCATCAGTAACCCCGGGACAGGGTCCGGGGCCAACGTCCTGACTTTC

d_call: TRBD1
clone_size: -
j_call: TRBJ1-1
v_call: TRBV5-1
cdr3_aa: CASAGQPPNTEAFF
cdr3_nt: TGCGCCAGTGCGGGACAGCCCCCGAACACTGAAGCTTTCTTT

d_call: -
clone_size: -
j_call: TRBJ2-4
v_call: TRBV19
cdr3_aa: CASRGEGFGDEAKNIQYF
cdr3_nt: TGTGCCAGTAGAGGTGAGGGTTTCGGGGATGAGGCCAAAAACATTCAGTACTTC

d_call: TRBD1
clone_size: -
j_call: TRBJ2-6
v_call: TRBV20-1
cdr3_aa: CSASLQGTVFYSGANVLTF
cdr3_nt: TGCAGTGCTAGTTTACAAGGGACAGTCTTCTACTCTGGGGCCAACGTCCTGACTTTC

d_call: TRBD1
clone_size: -
j_call: TRBJ1-6
v_call: TRBV30
cdr3_aa: CAWSQGAGSPLHF
cdr3_nt: TGTGCCTGGTCGCAGGGGGCGGGTTCACCCCTCCACTTT

d_call: TRBD1
clone_size: few
j_call: TRBJ2-1
v_call: TRBV5-4
cdr3_aa: CASSWGQGSYNEQFF
cdr3_nt: TGTGCCAGCAGCTGGGGACAGGGTTCCTACAATGAGCAGTTCTTC

d_call: -
clone_size: -
j_call: TRBJ2-2
v_call: TRBV5-8
cdr3_aa: CASSFRNTGELFF
cdr3_nt: TGTGCCAGCAGCTTCCGTAACACCGGGGAGCTGTTTTTT

d_call: -
clone_size: -
j_call: TRBJ2-3
v_call: TRBV6-5
cdr3_aa: CASSYGRGDTQYF
cdr3_nt: TGTGCCAGCAGTTACGGCAGGGGAGATACGCAGTATTTT

d_call: -
clone_size: -
j_call: TRBJ1-3
v_call: TRBV10-3
cdr3_aa: CAISESTVSGNTIYF
cdr3_nt: TGTGCCATCAGTGAGTCCACAGTCTCTGGAAACACCATATATTTT

d_call: -
clone_size: -
j_call: TRBJ1-2
v_call: TRBV7-6
cdr3_aa: CASSPTVSSNYGYTF
cdr3_nt: TGTGCCAGCAGCCCCACTGTATCTTCTAACTATGGCTACACCTTC

d_call: TRBD2
clone_size: -
j_call: TRBJ2-5
v_call: TRBV6-5
cdr3_aa: CASSSLAGGQETQYF
cdr3_nt: TGTGCCAGCAGTTCCTTAGCGGGGGGCCAAGAGACCCAGTACTTC